What follows describes a single TCR beta chain. Per germline, CDR1 WSHSY and CDR2 SAAADI. V shed 0 bases and J shed 7 bases, with 7 bases lying between them. CDR3 size: 14 residues. This entry belongs to a study of control samples from healthy donors and cancer patients. This table comes from immunoSEQ multiplex PCR, and its TCRdb copy is limited to in-frame clones, with some not included. The repertoire has 150,000 to 200,000 clones, just under 95% of them found once; the top ten carry about 1.6%. Sequences were obtained from blood. The sequence was collected from a man younger than 30 in good health. The chain couples TRBV10-2 to TRBJ1-6, with D perhaps TRBD1 (6 bases). The CDR3 region has the DNA TGCGCCAGCAGTGAGTCGGACAGAAATTCACCCCTCCACTTT. Its translation: CASSESDRNSPLHF.